The clone carrying this T cell receptor (beta chain) has a single count. The data belong to a study of siplizumab effects on memory and regulatory T cells. Sequencing used immunoSEQ multiplex PCR; TCRdb keeps in-frame clones, though not all of them. The table has about 100,000 clones, 91% seen once. V was clipped by 4 bases and J by 5 bases, with 12 bases between them. Germline CDR1 reads SGHTA; CDR2 reads FQGNSA. This CDR3 is built from 14 residues. What was sequenced was CD4+ T cells sorted from blood. The sequence derives from a human donor in good health. This sequence joins TRBV7-2 and TRBJ2-1, with no clear D. The CDR3 reads CASSSPPHHNEQFF. DNA for the CDR3: TGTGCCAGCAGCTCCCCCCCCCACCACAATGAGCAGTTCTTC.